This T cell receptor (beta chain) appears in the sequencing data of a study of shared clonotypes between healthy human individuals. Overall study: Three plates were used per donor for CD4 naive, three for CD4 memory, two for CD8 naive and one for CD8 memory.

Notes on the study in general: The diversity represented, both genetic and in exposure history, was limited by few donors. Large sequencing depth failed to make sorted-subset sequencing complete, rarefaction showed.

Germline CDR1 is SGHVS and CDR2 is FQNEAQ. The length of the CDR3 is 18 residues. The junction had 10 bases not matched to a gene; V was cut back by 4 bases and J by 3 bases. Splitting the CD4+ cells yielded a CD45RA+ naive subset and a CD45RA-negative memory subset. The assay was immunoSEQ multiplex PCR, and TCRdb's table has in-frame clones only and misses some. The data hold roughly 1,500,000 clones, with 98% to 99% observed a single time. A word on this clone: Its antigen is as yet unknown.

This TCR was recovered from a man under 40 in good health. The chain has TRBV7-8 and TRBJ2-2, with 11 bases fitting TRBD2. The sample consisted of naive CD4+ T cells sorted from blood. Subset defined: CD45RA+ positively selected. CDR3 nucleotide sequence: TGTGCCAGCAGCTCCGGGGTAGCGGGAGGGATAGACACCGGGGAGCTGTTTTTT. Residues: CASSSGVAGGIDTGELFF.